The source of this T cell receptor beta chain is a study of blood T cell repertoires in COVID-19. Germline-derived CDR1 and CDR2 are KGHDR and SFDVKD. This CDR3 spans 14 amino acids. V lost 6 bases to trimming and J lost 2 bases, with 9 bases between them. Authors' analysis steps: Nucleated cell counts were estimated from reference gene primer amplification. Sequenced by immunoSEQ multiplex PCR; TCRdb stores in-frame clones only, minus some. Clone size and the V and J calls come from that table; the DNA yielded D and trimming. The table includes a few hundred thousand clones, around nine tenths detected once.

This sequence originates from a woman aged 70-85 years with active or convalescent COVID-19. Material: peripheral blood. The chain couples TRBV24-1 to TRBJ2-2; D gene uncertain. The CDR3 DNA is TGTGCCACCAGTCCTCCAGTTAACACCGGGGAGCTGTTTTTT. It specifies CATSPPVNTGELFF.